This T cell receptor beta chain was sequenced for a study of blood T cell repertoires in COVID-19. Overall study: Spain, Italy and the United States supplied samples that represented acute and convalescent COVID-19. PBMCs, B-cell-depleted T cells, or T cells were the source of the cDNA or gDNA that made up the material.

Here immunoSEQ multiplex PCR was the method, and the copy in TCRdb shows in-frame clones only, minus some. The table has 240,000 or so clones, approximately 90% seen once; the top ten hold 0.95% to 1%. V lost 5 bases, J lost 6 bases, and 12 bases stayed unmatched. This CDR3 spans 16 amino acids. Germline lookup yields CDR1 SGHNT and CDR2 YENEEA. This chain joins TRBV11-3 and TRBJ1-1; 10 bases are shared with TRBD1. The sequencing sample was made of peripheral blood. The clonotype was recovered from a woman between 40 and 55 years old who had recovered from COVID-19. The DNA for the CDR3 is TGTGCCAGCAGCCCCCGGGACAGGGGAATAAGCCCTGAAGCTTTCTTT. This codes for CASSPRDRGISPEAFF. Filled out from reference TRBV11-3 and TRBJ1-1, the complete variable domain reads EAGVVQSPRYKIIEKKQPVAFWCNPISGHNTLYWYLQNLGQGPELLIRYENEEAVDDSQLPKDRFSAERLKGVDSTLKIQPAELGDSAVYLCASSPRDRGISPEAFFGQGTRLTVV.